This entry is about one TCR beta chain. The antigen is not known. The CDR3 is 22 amino acids. Germline assignment: CDR1 SQVTM and CDR2 ANQGSEA. UMI-labeled 5' RACE TRB cDNA libraries were prepared from the cells. TCRdb re-called the 5' RACE reads and catalogs CDR3 proteins one per entry, DNA excluded. In total, the table holds tens of thousands of distinct CDR3 sequences. The sample is drawn from a study of CXCR3-negative and CXCR3-positive naive CD8 T cells. On the study more broadly: The study obtained 130 million to 150 million TRB reads, about 1.5 +/- 0.3 million per library. Study-level points and caveats: For the naive subsets, surface CD5 was similar, and TCR strength was inferred from TRB CDR3 properties. CXCR3-negative and CXCR3-positive naive cells shared comparable TRBV-TRBJ usage, but memory cells did not. Fresh PBMCs went into most assays, and CXCR3 expression partly declined after cryopreservation.

This chain joins TRBV29-1 and TRBJ2-6; TCRdb designates TRBD1, a call that cannot be tested without DNA. The sequenced material came from memory CD8+ T cells from blood. The receptor comes from a human donor in good health. Some clones in this sample may be carry-over from other donors' samples. The CDR3 sequence is CSVEESVLQSGQPSGGANVLTF. The full variable domain, with the rest looked up from reference TRBV29-1 and TRBJ2-6, is SAVISQKPSRDICQRGTSLTIQCQVDSQVTMMFWYRQQPGQSLTLIATANQGSEATYESGFVIDKFPISRPNLTFSTLTVSNMSPEDSSIYLCSVEESVLQSGQPSGGANVLTFGAGSRLTVL.